This record looks at one T cell receptor beta chain sequence and its context. Many counts were recorded for this clonotype. The antigen it binds to is not known. The sample holds no much larger clone one base away, and base qualities are not on file. No patient had a history of other malignancies or prior chemotherapy or radiotherapy, and all had node-negative disease on CT and PET/CT. At each of the two time points, 5 to 6 milliliters of peripheral venous blood were collected into EDTA tubes. Ficoll-Paque Plus density-gradient centrifugation was used to isolate PBMCs. Right after collection, samples were kept at -80 degrees C until analysis. This record belongs to a study of prognosis after radiotherapy for stage I lung cancer (dated by TCRdb to about 2021). At the level of the whole study: Around 19 stage I NSCLC patients were enrolled in Nanjing, China, between early 2018 and early 2019. Every patient was regarded as medically inoperable, because of comorbidities in about a dozen cases and refusal of surgery in 7 cases. Using image-guided IMRT or VMAT, SBRT was delivered in 3 to 5 fractions at a biologically effective dose of at least 100 Gy. The study sequenced around 38 blood samples from 19 patients, one before and one after SBRT per patient. In every patient, SBRT was given without any concurrent therapy. About twelve patients had adenocarcinoma and roughly 7 had squamous cell carcinoma as the tumor histology. The cohort was made up of 10 to 15 men and about 6 women, with a median age of roughly 79 years and an age range of about 50 to 95 years. Over 12 cases involved newly diagnosed primary stage I lung tumors, and roughly 5 involved oligometastatic NSCLC subsequent to surgical resection of the primary tumor. After SBRT, distant metastases developed in four of the 19 patients at a median of around 7 months, while the remaining 15 patients had no significant progression. This study profiled peripheral blood TCR beta repertoires from stage I NSCLC patients before and after stereotactic body radiotherapy and linked the repertoires to distant failure.

Two rounds of multiplex PCR on genomic DNA were used to amplify the TCR beta CDR3 region. In the first PCR round, primers specific to each TRBV and TRBJ gene were used, and the primer sequences were filed in Chinese patent CN105087789A. Universal primers were used in the second round of PCR. The Roche High Pure PCR Template Preparation Kit was used to extract genomic DNA from frozen PBMCs. Libraries were sequenced paired-end with 151 bp reads on an Illumina HiSeq 3000. The source study handled its data this way. CutAdapt was used to remove raw reads lacking the multiplex PCR primer sequences. Using PEAR, the high-quality paired reads were merged into contigs. By alignment to reference sequences, MiXCR assigned TRB V, D and J gene segments to each contig. To remove sequencing errors, CDR3 sequences were clustered according to base quality and sequence similarity. Diversity was calculated as Shannon entropy divided by the natural log of the number of productive TCR sequences. One minus Shannon entropy divided by the natural log of the number of unique clonotypes was used as the definition of clonality. Using the Youden index from ROC curves, the researchers picked the repertoire-metric cut-offs for progression-free survival, and all analyses were carried out in R 3.5.3. TCRdb trimmed public reads at Q25 via fastp, called clones via MiXCR and kept in-frame beta chains. Entries are consolidated by CDR3 protein sequence, retaining the most common genes and DNA. TCRdb assigned the V and J calls; the authors' analysis was not used. The sample contains approximately 30,000 distinct CDR3 sequences, approximately 31% of them found a single time. The ten largest clones add up to 12% of the sample.

Summary of the overall study and its limitations: Unique TCR clone counts fell after SBRT (median around 11,000 before versus several thousand after; Wilcoxon paired P=0.011). Limitations of the study included a small cohort and short follow-up, and the study findings need independent validation. None of the reported P values were adjusted for multiple comparisons. No determination of tumor specificity was made for expanded TCR clones. Post-SBRT Shannon entropy and its change from baseline were lower in patients who developed distant metastases; baseline Shannon entropy was not associated with metastases. Differences by metastasis status were reportedly seen in TRBV and TRBJ usage frequencies, involving two V genes at baseline and, after SBRT, roughly ten V genes and two J genes.

Trimming takes 4 bases from V and 0 bases from J, and the germline ends sit 13 bases apart. The CDR3, cysteine through phenylalanine, is 16 amino acids long. Only the CDR3 DNA stays, 48 bases, in frame from base 1. The germline V gene yields SGHVS for CDR1 and FQNEAQ for CDR2. Sample: PBMCs, taken before or after stereotactic body radiation therapy (not recorded which). The rearranged segments are TRBV7-8 and TRBJ2-4; tentative D gene TRBD1, with 5 bases matching. The sequence was collected from a donor at least 50 years old with non-small cell lung cancer. The nucleotide sequence is TGTGCCAGCAGCTCCACAGGTCTACTAGCCAAAAACATTCAGTACTTC. It translates as CASSSTGLLAKNIQYF.